This T cell receptor (beta chain) was identified during a study of OX40 agonist ivuxolimab in advanced cancers. About the research overall: Subjects had a mean age of roughly 57 years, with a range of about 23 to 85; roughly 83% were male.

This clone is a singleton in its sample. Its cognate antigen is unknown. The study, taken as a whole, reports: The average count of expanded clones was higher among CD8+ T cells than among CD4+. Not determined was the antigen specificity of the expanded peripheral T cells.

CDR1 and CDR2 from the germline V gene are MGHRA and YSYEKL. The V end was cut by 1 base, the J end by 4 bases, with 7 bases between. The CDR3 is 13 amino acids. Some clones are missing from TCRdb's copy, which holds only in-frame ones; the method was immunoSEQ multiplex PCR. The sample carries about 69,000 clones, roughly 92% recorded once. Specimen: CD4+ or CD8+ T cells sorted from blood, collected in a trial of the OX40 agonist ivuxolimab. V usage is TRBV4-1 and J usage is TRBJ1-2; no reliable D call. The clonotype was recovered from an adult with an advanced solid tumor such as melanoma, head and neck, liver or kidney cancer. The CDR3 protein is CASSQGGTYGYTF. DNA for the CDR3: TGCGCCAGCAGCCAAGGGGGTACCTATGGCTACACCTTC.